This T cell receptor (beta chain) is from a study of CD8+ T cells in alopecia areata. Study background: Tofacitinib treatment spanned 6 to 18 months, with 6 months off drug afterward. General observations from the study: Sharing of TCRs across patients appeared less clear than in mice, possibly for HLA-related reasons. Scalp and blood samples kept many expanded lesional clones throughout tofacitinib. Under tofacitinib, fewer expanded CD8+ clones appeared among the top 100 scalp clones.

Per the germline V gene, CDR1 is GTSNPN and CDR2 is SVGIG (reference sequence). There are 11 residues in the CDR3. Germline trimming cut 6 bases from V and 6 bases from J; bases unmatched to any gene: 5. Comment on this clone: Antigen: not known.

As to treatment: oral pan-JAK inhibitor, 5-10 mg twice daily. Extracted from the samples, RNA was reverse transcribed into cDNA to serve as the sequencing template. Assay: immunoSEQ multiplex PCR; the TCRdb copy retains only in-frame clones and omits some. The top ten hold roughly 17% of the sample, which has 95,000 to 100,000 clones, roughly three fifths seen once. The TCR comes from a human donor with alopecia areata. The gene calls are TRBV30 and TRBJ2-7, with TRBD1 matching 7 bases. The sequenced sample was CD8+ T cells sorted from blood, obtained at approximately week 56, from a patient treated with tofacitinib. For the CDR3, the DNA is TGTGCCTGCTCTGACAGGGTCGAGCAGTACTTC. This encodes CACSDRVEQYF.